This T cell receptor beta chain came from a study of read filtering for tumor transcriptome and immune sequencing. Study-wide background: Whole-transcriptome libraries were prepared after DNase treatment. Study results and caveats: Single-read clonotypes: about 81.9% of IR-seq clonotypes (approximately 3.7% of reads), about 75% of RNA-seq clonotypes (under 50% of reads). Dropping single-read clonotypes raised IR-seq and RNA-seq shared-clonotype correlation.

Trimming took 7 bases from V and 4 from J; bases not matched to a gene: 0. There are 12 residues in the CDR3. The library was built from around 400 ng RNA with molecular barcoded adaptors for alpha/delta and beta/gamma chains. MiXCR, run by TCRdb on the reads, gives a single entry per CDR3 protein. In the table there are under 150,000 distinct CDR3 sequences, over 10% of which are singletons. Bone marrow was sampled from every patient at the time of active disease. This clonotype showed up many times. Its target is not known. Sequencing was performed on a population of CD138-negative cells sorted from bone marrow. The J gene is TRBJ2-1, the V gene TRBV12-3 or TRBV12-4, with 8 nucleotides matching TRBD2. The TCR originated in a donor aged 40 or older with multiple myeloma. CDR3 DNA: TGTGCCAGCAAGCGGGAGTACAATGAGCAGTTCTTC. The encoded protein is CASKREYNEQFF.